This T cell receptor beta chain was observed in a study of identical twins (dated by TCRdb to 2016 to 2017). Looking at the study overall: TCR alpha and beta repertoires from monozygotic twins, unrelated adults of various ages and cord blood were deep-sequenced to test whether fetal clonotypes persist. Replicate twin experiments were performed at different times using different library preparation protocols to rule out contamination.

Paper-wide results and their limitations: Fewer insertions were carried by abundant cord blood beta clonotypes, a similar but weaker trend appeared in young adult naive repertoires, and no such trend appeared in memory repertoires. Compared with coincidental sharing between unrelated individuals, out-of-frame TCR alpha sequences shared between twins had an excess of sequences with low generation probability. In beta out-of-frame sequences, excess twin sharing was weaker, because having fewer shared sequences lowered the signal-to-noise ratio. Zero-insertion analyses could be partly confounded by invariant T cells such as MAIT and iNKT, though diverse VJ usage argued against such confounding for most clonotypes. Conclusions relied on cross-sectional statistical analysis, since the same donors could not be followed over many years. Recombination models systematically underestimated out-of-frame TCR alpha sharing in monozygotic twins but agreed with sharing between unrelated individuals.

The germline V gene supplies CDR1 MNHNS and CDR2 SASEGT. The CDR3 numbers 13 residues from cysteine through phenylalanine. The entry retains the CDR3 DNA only, 39 bases that are in frame from base 1. V lost 5 bases and J lost 4 bases; the stretch between them is 9 bases long. Library prep was done by 5' RACE. TCRdb records Illumina HiSeq 2000 as the sequencer. A universal primer binding site was introduced by template switching, and a unique molecular identifier was present in the final cDNA, enabling accurate counting of TCR cDNA molecules. Specific primers in the conserved constant-segment region were used to synthesize first-strand cDNA for the TCR alpha and beta chains. To control for contamination, each cDNA library was double barcoded with a SMART-Mk sample barcode plus Illumina barcodes. TruSeq adapter sequences along with Illumina sample barcodes were introduced in two successive PCR steps. The TCR alpha and beta cDNA libraries were sequenced on the Illumina HiSeq platform using custom primers. Per the source publication's procedure: Unique molecular identifiers were extracted from raw reads with MiGEC, and CDR3 positions were determined with MiXCR. For each individual, recombination models were inferred using an EM algorithm with the repgenHMM and IGoR tools. Shared clonotype analysis was performed with the tcR package in R, normalizing sharing by the product of cloneset sizes. To study raw recombination without the effects of thymic and clonal selection, out-of-frame nonproductive sequences were analyzed. Through fastp at Q25 and MiXCR, TCRdb rebuilt clones from the public reads, retaining in-frame beta chains. When rows share a CDR3 protein, they turn into one entry using the most common DNA and genes. The V and J calls and clone size come from TCRdb's table, not from the authors' own analysis. Recorded for this sample are about 280,000 distinct CDR3 sequences; approximately 8.5% of them occurred a single time. Of the sample, approximately 2% is held by the ten largest clones.

This clonotype was observed many times. No antigen is known for it. Base qualities were left out, and no much larger clone turns up one base away. All donors were healthy Caucasians. The twin cohort comprised three pairs of female monozygotic twins, all aged about 18 to 30 years. Using Miltenyi CD45RO+ enrichment and human naive T-cell isolation kits, memory (CD45RO+) and naive T cells were isolated from PBMC. The same sample was also studied in work on yellow fever vaccine responses in identical twins. As the second publication notes: The authors reported that the T cell response to vaccination in identical twins appeared partly convergent and partly personalized. In the study, vaccine-responding T cell clones were precisely tracked in identical twins.

The receptor chain draws on TRBV6-1 and TRBJ1-5; the best D guess is TRBD1, with 5 bases matching. The sample taken for sequencing was memory (CD45RO+) T cells sorted from blood. The meaning of the sample's cell subset or site label: CD45RO+ enriched T cells. The TCR originated in a woman aged 18-30 years in good health. The DNA sequence is given as TGTGCCAGCAGTCGACAGCCTAATCAGCCCCAGCATTTT. This sequence encodes CASSRQPNQPQHF.